This T cell receptor beta chain came from a study of blood T cell repertoires in COVID-19. Overall study: Samples came from the United States, Italy and Spain, spanning acute and convalescent COVID-19. T cells, B-cell-depleted T cells, or PBMCs supplied cDNA or gDNA.

The CDR3 extends over 13 amino acids. Germline CDR1 and CDR2: SGHNT and YYREEE (reference sequence). V lost 3 bases and J lost 0, with 6 bases in between. Clinical history as reported by participants underpinned cohort assignment. Authors' analysis steps: Reference gene primers were amplified, and this amplification served to estimate nucleated cell counts. The repertoire was sequenced with immunoSEQ multiplex PCR; TCRdb's copy has only in-frame clones and lacks some. The V and J calls and clone size come from that table; D and trimming were worked out from the DNA. Among around 300,000 clones listed, 85% to 90% were seen once.

This chain uses TRBV5-4 with TRBJ1-2, with D tentatively TRBD1 (6 bases). This TCR was recovered from a woman between 18 and 29 years old who had recovered from COVID-19. The sequencing input was PBMCs or T cells enriched from blood (not recorded which). This CDR3 is CASSWTANYGYTF. The CDR3 DNA reads TGTGCCAGCAGCTGGACAGCTAACTATGGCTACACCTTC.